This is a list of T cell receptor beta chains from one sample in a study of cytomegalovirus exposure and HLA in healthy donors. Sequenced by immunoSEQ multiplex PCR; TCRdb stores in-frame clones only, minus some. The sample has 100,000 to 150,000 clones, 73% seen once. Sample: PBMCs. All receptors come from a woman in her forties in good health and CMV-seropositive. Each CDR3 is given with its conserved first and last residue. Each record gives: V gene, D gene, clone size, J gene, CDR3 protein, CDR3 DNA. The D gene is left open where the match is weak. Clone size is shown for a subset of rows, as once, few, many or a class of expanded clone.

>TRBV11-1|-|-|TRBJ1-1
CASSLPGANTEAFF
TGTGCCAGCAGCCTCCCAGGGGCGAACACTGAAGCTTTCTTT
>TRBV7-2|TRBD1|-|TRBJ1-5
CASSSGQGGSQPQHF
TGTGCCAGCAGCTCAGGACAGGGGGGGAGTCAGCCCCAGCATTTT
>TRBV6-4|-|-|TRBJ1-1
CASKAGWDTEAFF
TGTGCCAGCAAAGCAGGGTGGGACACTGAAGCTTTCTTT
>TRBV27|-|-|TRBJ2-7
CASSLAGVGEQYF
TGTGCCAGCAGTTTAGCAGGGGTTGGCGAGCAGTACTTC
>TRBV5-1|-|-|TRBJ1-5
CASSTGLNQPQHF
TGCGCCAGCAGCACGGGACTCAATCAGCCCCAGCATTTT
>TRBV6-1|-|-|TRBJ1-4
CASSEAGGRKEKLFF
TGTGCCAGCAGTGAAGCGGGGGGGAGGAAGGAAAAACTGTTTTTT
>TRBV28|TRBD1|few|TRBJ1-5
CASSVLDRADQPQHF
TGTGCCAGCAGTGTATTGGACAGGGCCGATCAGCCCCAGCATTTT
>TRBV9|TRBD2|-|TRBJ2-7
CASSVALAGSNEQYF
TGTGCCAGCAGCGTAGCCCTAGCGGGATCCAACGAGCAGTACTTC
>TRBV18|TRBD1|-|TRBJ2-7
CASSSKTGGEYEQYF
TGTGCCAGCTCATCCAAGACAGGGGGCGAATACGAGCAGTACTTC
>TRBV6-1|-|few|TRBJ2-7
CASSEAQGGRGEQYF
TGTGCCAGCAGTGAAGCGCAGGGGGGAAGGGGGGAGCAGTACTTC
>TRBV7-2|-|-|TRBJ1-1
CASSLGWGTEAFF
TGTGCCAGCAGCTTAGGATGGGGGACAGAAGCTTTCTTT
>TRBV2|TRBD1|-|TRBJ1-1
CASSGGQALEAFF
TGTGCCAGCAGTGGGGGACAGGCGCTTGAAGCTTTCTTT
>TRBV27|-|-|TRBJ1-1
CASSIYTGRVNTEAFF
TGTGCCAGCAGTATATATACAGGGAGGGTGAACACTGAAGCTTTCTTT
>TRBV4-3|TRBD1|-|TRBJ1-1
CASSEGQPNTEAFF
TGCGCCAGCAGCGAGGGACAGCCGAACACTGAAGCTTTCTTT
>TRBV5-4|-|-|TRBJ1-2
CASSPGLGASSYGYTF
TGTGCCAGCAGCCCTGGATTGGGGGCCTCTTCCTATGGCTACACCTTC
>TRBV19|-|-|TRBJ2-5
CASSRTQGTGTQYF
TGTGCCAGTAGCCGAACGCAGGGGACGGGGACCCAGTACTTC
>TRBV6-6|TRBD2|-|TRBJ2-1
CASSYSGTSGYNEQFF
TGTGCCAGCAGTTACTCCGGGACTAGCGGTTACAATGAGCAGTTCTTC
>TRBV9|-|-|TRBJ2-2
CASSVALERLGELFF
TGTGCCAGCAGCGTAGCCCTAGAGCGGCTCGGGGAGCTGTTTTTT
>TRBV11-3|-|-|TRBJ1-1
CASSSRRDTEAFF
TGTGCCAGCAGCTCGCGCAGGGATACTGAAGCTTTCTTT
>TRBV7-2|-|-|TRBJ1-6
CASSSRRGNNSPLHF
TGTGCCAGCAGCTCGAGGCGGGGAAATAATTCACCCCTCCACTTT
>TRBV19|TRBD1|-|TRBJ2-7
CASSLVQGDGYEQYF
TGTGCCAGTAGTCTGGTACAGGGGGACGGATACGAGCAGTACTTC
>TRBV19|-|-|TRBJ2-7
CASSFGRAGGYEQYF
TGTGCCAGTAGTTTCGGCCGGGCCGGGGGCTACGAGCAGTACTTC
>TRBV19|-|few|TRBJ2-7
CASSIRTVGSEQYF
TGTGCCAGTAGTATCCGGACAGTTGGTTCCGAGCAGTACTTC
>TRBV14|TRBD2|-|TRBJ2-5
CASSRWLAGGPGETQYF
TGTGCCAGCAGCCGTTGGCTAGCGGGGGGACCGGGAGAGACCCAGTACTTC
>TRBV28|-|-|TRBJ1-2
CASSLYPQTPGYTF
TGTGCCAGCAGTTTATACCCCCAAACACCAGGCTACACCTTC
>TRBV5-6|TRBD2|few|TRBJ2-3
CASSLRGTSGFTDTQYF
TGTGCCAGCAGCCTACGAGGGACTAGCGGATTCACAGATACGCAGTATTTT
>TRBV19|-|few|TRBJ1-5
CASKEGISSNQPQHF
TGTGCCAGTAAGGAGGGTATCTCGAGCAATCAGCCCCAGCATTTT
>TRBV28|-|-|TRBJ1-1
CASSQRGGEAFF
TGTGCCAGCAGTCAGCGGGGGGGGGAGGCTTTCTTT
>TRBV5-1|TRBD2|once|TRBJ2-7
CASSLVGGGSYEQYF
TGCGCCAGCAGCTTGGTGGGCGGGGGCTCCTACGAGCAGTACTTC
>TRBV25-1|-|-|TRBJ2-5
CASSDGGRKQETQYF
TGTGCCAGCAGTGACGGGGGTAGGAAACAAGAGACCCAGTACTTC
>TRBV7-2|TRBD1|-|TRBJ2-7
CASSFSGGASYEQYF
TGTGCCAGCAGCTTTTCAGGGGGAGCTTCCTACGAGCAGTACTTC
>TRBV27|-|-|TRBJ2-2
CASSWHGSITGELFF
TGTGCCAGCAGTTGGCACGGGAGTATCACCGGGGAGCTGTTTTTT
>TRBV2|TRBD1|few|TRBJ1-2
CASSVIGTGHGYTF
TGTGCCAGCAGTGTAATAGGGACAGGGCATGGCTACACCTTC
>TRBV4-3|-|-|TRBJ2-1
CASSRWAGGGAYEQFF
TGCGCCAGCAGCCGGTGGGCGGGCGGAGGGGCATATGAGCAGTTCTTC
>TRBV6-5|-|few|TRBJ1-5
CASRADSSNQPQHF
TGTGCCAGCCGTGCTGACAGTAGCAATCAGCCCCAGCATTTT
>TRBV6-1|-|-|TRBJ2-3
CASSEGRGTDTQYF
TGTGCCAGCAGTGAGGGCCGCGGCACAGATACGCAGTATTTT
>TRBV5-1|-|-|TRBJ1-2
CASSLNRDYGYTF
TGCGCCAGCAGCTTGAACAGAGACTATGGCTACACCTTC
>TRBV5-4|TRBD2|-|TRBJ2-3
CASSSGLAGGADTQYF
TGTGCCAGCAGCTCCGGCTTAGCGGGAGGGGCAGATACGCAGTATTTT
>TRBV5-1|TRBD1|few|TRBJ1-2
CASSYGGGGDYGYTF
TGCGCCAGCAGCTATGGAGGGGGCGGCGACTATGGCTACACCTTC
>TRBV7-9|TRBD2|few|TRBJ2-3
CASSFGGAGDTQYF
TGTGCCAGCAGCTTCGGGGGGGCCGGGGATACGCAGTATTTT
>TRBV18|TRBD1|-|TRBJ2-7
CASSNGQGAQDEQYF
TGTGCCAGCTCAAACGGACAGGGGGCGCAGGACGAGCAGTACTTC
>TRBV5-4|-|-|TRBJ1-5
CASSQEYTEGPQHF
TGTGCCAGCAGCCAAGAATACACCGAGGGGCCCCAGCATTTT
>TRBV4-1|TRBD1|-|TRBJ1-5
CASSAYRDSLNQPQHF
TGCGCCAGCAGCGCCTACCGGGACAGCCTCAATCAGCCCCAGCATTTT
>TRBV7-9|TRBD1|few|TRBJ1-1
CASSQGPDRGNTEAFF
TGTGCCAGCAGCCAGGGCCCTGACAGGGGTAACACTGAAGCTTTCTTT
>TRBV5-1|-|-|TRBJ1-4
CASSLGSYAQRGEKLFF
TGCGCCAGCAGCTTGGGATCATACGCACAGCGGGGTGAAAAACTGTTTTTT
>TRBV29-1|TRBD1|few|TRBJ2-7
CSVVKGAEQYF
TGCAGCGTCGTTAAGGGGGCCGAGCAGTACTTC
>TRBV30|-|-|TRBJ2-7
CAWSEGRLYEQYF
TGTGCCTGGAGTGAAGGGAGGCTCTACGAGCAGTACTTC
>TRBV4-3|TRBD1|-|TRBJ2-1
CASSPDRGLNNEQFF
TGCGCCAGCAGCCCCGACAGGGGGCTAAACAATGAGCAGTTCTTC
>TRBV5-8|TRBD1|-|TRBJ1-4
CASSLGLGRGYEKLFF
TGTGCCAGCAGCTTGGGTCTTGGCAGGGGGTATGAAAAACTGTTTTTT
>TRBV2|-|few|TRBJ1-4
CASSDLGRAGEKLFF
TGTGCCAGCAGTGATCTCGGCAGGGCGGGGGAGAAACTGTTTTTT
>TRBV5-4|TRBD2|-|TRBJ2-3
CASSRGLAGGTDTQYF
TGTGCCAGCAGTCGGGGACTAGCGGGAGGTACAGATACGCAGTATTTT
>TRBV20-1|-|-|TRBJ1-3
CSAAVGNTIYF
TGCAGTGCCGCGGTGGGAAACACCATATATTTT
>TRBV5-4|TRBD1|-|TRBJ1-1
CASGTQGYTEAFF
TGTGCCAGCGGGACACAGGGGTACACTGAAGCTTTCTTT